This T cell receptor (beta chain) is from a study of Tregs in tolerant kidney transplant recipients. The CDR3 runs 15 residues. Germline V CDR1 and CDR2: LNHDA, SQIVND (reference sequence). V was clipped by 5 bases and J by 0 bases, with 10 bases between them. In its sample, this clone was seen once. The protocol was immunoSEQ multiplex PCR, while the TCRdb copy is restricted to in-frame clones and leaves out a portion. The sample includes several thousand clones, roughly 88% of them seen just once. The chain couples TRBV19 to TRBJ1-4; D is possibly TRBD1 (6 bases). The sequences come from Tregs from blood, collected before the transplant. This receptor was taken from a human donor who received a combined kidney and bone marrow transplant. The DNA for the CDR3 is TGTGCCAGTAGTCGACAGGACGCAACTAATGAAAAACTGTTTTTT. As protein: CASSRQDATNEKLFF.